This TCR beta chain was documented in a study of blood T cells in healthy people across ages. The use of a sample-barcoded 5' primer and a J-beta primer mix characterized a second PCR of roughly 6 to 12 cycles. TCRdb redid the calling of the 5' RACE reads with MiXCR, one entry per CDR3 protein. The repertoire holds around 1,000,000 distinct CDR3 sequences, with less than 45% as singletons. The receptor comes from a man aged 18 to 30 in good health. Sequencing was performed on blood.

The DNA for the CDR3 is TGCAGTGCTAGAGGGGACAGCAGTAATGAAAAACTGTTTTTT. This gives the protein CSARGDSSNEKLFF. The J gene is TRBJ1-4, the V gene TRBV20-1; 7 nucleotides line up with TRBD1. The V segment lost 1 base and the J segment 4 bases; nucleotides outside the gene matches: 3. The CDR3 is 14 amino acids. Germline CDR1 DFQATT, CDR2 SNEGSKA (reference sequence).